This T cell receptor beta chain is drawn from a study of early stage breast cancer tumors. Study-level information: The ER+/PR+/HER2- tumors included seven or eight ductal and a few lobular carcinomas.

Points from the study as a whole: Unsorted bulk genomic DNA sequencing lacked pairing and functional marker data. Blood repertoires resembled normal breast more than tumor.

Details on this clone: Its antigen is not known.

Each sample had two DNA replicates, around 0.45 ug blood or roughly 1.6 ug tissue. The table came from immunoSEQ multiplex PCR; TCRdb's copy has only in-frame clones and leaves some out. The sample includes about 41,000 clones, around 73% of them seen just once. Trimming took 7 bases from V and 1 from J, leaving 16 bases between them. This CDR3 has 15 amino acids. Germline CDR1 MNHEY, CDR2 SMNVEV (reference sequence). This TCR was sampled from a person aged 45-65 years with breast cancer. This rearrangement joins TRBV27 to TRBJ2-5; possible D gene TRBD1, 7 bases. Sequences were obtained from blood. CDR3 residues: CASKTHRGGQETQYF. The CDR3 region has the DNA TGTGCCAGCAAGACACACAGGGGAGGCCAAGAGACCCAGTACTTC.